These 25 T cell receptor beta chains originate from one sample sequenced in a study of T cell responses to AZD1222 COVID-19 vaccine. The data were produced by immunoSEQ multiplex PCR, yet TCRdb's version contains in-frame clones alone and is incomplete. The sample carries about 69,000 clones, about 80% recorded once. The specimen was peripheral blood, collected 28 days after the second AZD1222 dose. These receptors were obtained from an adult who received the AZD1222 COVID-19 vaccine.

The chain is built from TRBV27 and TRBJ1-5, with D unresolved. The CDR3 extends over 12 amino acids. V shed 3 bases and J shed 10 bases, with 10 bases lying between them. Germline lookup yields CDR1 MNHEY and CDR2 SMNVEV (reference sequence). CDR3 DNA sequence: TGTGCCAGCAGTTTGTCGACCGGCCCCCAGCATTTT. Translation: CASSLSTGPQHF.

The chain employs TRBV6-1 and TRBJ1-2; TRBD1 matches at 7 bases. This CDR3 is 19 amino acids long. After removal of 2 bases from V and 0 bases from J, the junction contained 15 bases not matched to a gene. The germline CDR1 and CDR2 sequences are MNHNS and SASEGT. This CDR3 reads CASSERGPGQSLSNYGYTF. CDR3 nucleotides: TGTGCCAGCAGTGAACGGGGACCGGGACAGAGTTTGTCTAACTATGGCTACACCTTC.

The chain couples TRBV5-1 to TRBJ2-7; maybe TRBD1 (7 bases). This CDR3 spans 16 amino acids. Germline assignment: CDR1 SGHRS and CDR2 YFSETQ. V gave up 5 bases and J gave up 3 bases, with 21 bases separating them. CDR3 protein: CASRRGDRDRYYEQYF. For the CDR3, the DNA is TGCGCCAGCAGAAGGGGGGATCGGGACAGATACTACGAGCAGTACTTC.

The rearrangement joins TRBV4-1 to TRBJ2-1, with a tentative D call TRBD1 (5 bases). CDR1 is MGHRA, CDR2 YSYEKL, per germline. V gave up 3 bases and J gave up 3 bases, with 12 bases separating them. The CDR3 is 15 amino acids. The CDR3 is CASSHGQGFYNEQFF. The CDR3 DNA sequence: TGCGCCAGCAGCCATGGCCAGGGATTCTACAATGAGCAGTTCTTC.

V gene TRBV15 combines with J gene TRBJ2-6; the D is unclear. This CDR3 comprises 15 residues. Trimming cost V 6 bases and J 2 bases, with 11 bases left between them. Germline CDR1 and CDR2: LNHNV and YYDKDF (reference sequence). CDR3 region: CATSPARTGANVLTF. CDR3 nucleotides: TGTGCCACCAGTCCCGCCAGGACTGGGGCCAACGTCCTGACTTTC.

This chain connects TRBV11-3 to TRBJ1-2; possible D gene TRBD1, 5 bases. The CDR3 is 19 residues long. Germline loops: CDR1 SGHNT, CDR2 YENEEA. Trimming cost V 5 bases and J 3 bases, with 28 bases left between them. CDR3 amino acids: CASSVVNSPGAPLHYGYTF. DNA of the CDR3: TGTGCCAGCAGCGTAGTAAACTCCCCCGGGGCGCCTCTCCACTATGGCTACACCTTC.

V and J are TRBV9 and TRBJ2-1; 9 bases are shared with TRBD1. The J segment lost 5 bases and the V segment lost 4 bases, leaving 7 bases of the junction unmatched. This CDR3 comprises 15 residues. Germline-derived CDR1 and CDR2 are SGDLS and YYNGEE. The CDR3 DNA reads as TGTGCCAGCAGCCCTCAACAGGGGGCGCACAATGAGCAGTTCTTC. It codes for CASSPQQGAHNEQFF.

The V call is TRBV4-1, the J call TRBJ1-2; 7 nucleotides match TRBD1. CDR3 length equals 16 residues. Germline-derived CDR1 and CDR2 are MGHRA and YSYEKL. Losses at the gene ends were 5 bases for V and 0 bases for J; bases not matched to a gene: 9. The CDR3 loop reads CASSSPPGQSNYGYTF. In DNA, the CDR3 is TGCGCCAGCAGCTCACCACCGGGACAGTCTAACTATGGCTACACCTTC.

The chain is built from TRBV5-1 and TRBJ2-6, with a possible D match to TRBD1 (5 bases). Trimming removed 2 bases at V and 0 bases at J, with 12 bases between. The germline V gene has CDR1 SGHRS and CDR2 YFSETQ. This CDR3 region has 17 residues. CDR3 sequence reads: CASSLAPRGSGANVLTF. CDR3 DNA sequence: TGCGCCAGCAGCTTAGCCCCAAGGGGCTCTGGGGCCAACGTCCTGACTTTC.

The genes are TRBV6-5 and TRBJ1-3; perhaps TRBD1 as D (5 bases). The V end was cut by 0 bases, the J end by 4 bases, with 10 bases between. Germline V gene data show CDR1 as MNHEY and CDR2 as SVGAGI. The CDR3 runs 15 residues. CDR3 sequence reads: CASSYSSGAGNTIYF. CDR3 nucleotide sequence: TGTGCCAGCAGTTACTCGAGCGGGGCAGGAAACACCATATATTTT.

V is TRBV4-2 and J is TRBJ1-2; 8 bases agree with TRBD1. V was clipped by 2 bases and J by 8 bases; unmatched bases: 13. CDR3 size: 16 residues. CDR1 and CDR2 (germline): LGHNA, YNFKEQ. The CDR3 sequence: CASSQQLGVGTGGYTF. For the CDR3, the DNA is TGTGCCAGCAGCCAACAACTAGGGGTCGGGACAGGAGGCTACACCTTC.

V usage is TRBV28 and J usage is TRBJ1-1; TRBD1 aligns across 9 bases. This CDR3 has 16 amino acids. Germline trimming cut 6 bases from V and 1 base from J; bases unmatched to any gene: 9. Germline V lookup: CDR1 MDHEN, CDR2 SYDVKM. The chain's CDR3 is CASRSGQGTGNTEAFF. The DNA for the CDR3 is TGTGCCAGCAGATCTGGACAGGGGACTGGGAACACTGAAGCTTTCTTT. Supplemented by reference TRBV28 and TRBJ1-1, the full variable domain reads DVKVTQSSRYLVKRTGEKVFLECVQDMDHENMFWYRQDPGLGLRLIYFSYDVKMKEKGDIPEGYSVSREKKERFSLILESASTNQTSMYLCASRSGQGTGNTEAFFGQGTRLTVV.

The chain joins TRBV30 to TRBJ1-6; D ambiguous. The V gene lost 2 bases and the J gene lost 7 bases, with 3 bases spanning the gap. The CDR3 totals 11 residues. Germline V gene lookup returns CDR1 GTSNPN and CDR2 SVGIG (reference sequence). The CDR3 DNA is TGTGCCTGGAGTCAAAATTCACCCCTCCACTTT. Protein sequence: CAWSQNSPLHF.

The chain has TRBV19 and TRBJ2-7; 7 positions match TRBD1. The V gene's germline CDR1 is LNHDA and CDR2 SQIVND (reference sequence). The CDR3 length is 14 residues. V shed 3 bases and J 5 bases; nucleotides not matched to a gene: 7. In DNA, the CDR3 is TGTGCCAGTAGTATCCCCGGGACAGCCGACGAGCAGTACTTC. This translates into CASSIPGTADEQYF.

The gene calls are TRBV5-1 and TRBJ1-2; 7 nucleotides line up with TRBD1. J was trimmed by 4 bases and V by 0 bases; bases with no gene match: 3. Germline loops: CDR1 SGHRS, CDR2 YFSETQ. This CDR3 has 14 amino acids. The CDR3: CASSLAGTAYGYTF. The DNA of the CDR3 is TGCGCCAGCAGCTTGGCCGGGACAGCCTATGGCTACACCTTC.

The CDR3 coding sequence is TGCGCCAGCAGCTTGGTGGGGGTTAGCACAGATACGCAGTATTTT. Translated: CASSLVGVSTDTQYF. The chain couples TRBV5-1 to TRBJ2-3, with D tentatively TRBD1 or TRBD2 (5 bases each). Germline V gene sequence: CDR1 SGHRS, CDR2 YFSETQ. V lost 0 bases and J 0 bases, leaving 8 bases between the germline ends. CDR3 length: 15 residues.

This clone was recorded once. The rearrangement links TRBV7-7 to TRBJ2-7, with D possibly matching TRBD1 (6 bases). Germline V gene sequence: CDR1 SSHAT, CDR2 FNYEAQ (reference sequence). The CDR3 has 14 residues. The DNA of the CDR3 is TGTGCTAGCCCAGGACAGATAGTTTTTTACGAGCAGTACTTC. Amino acids: CASPGQIVFYEQYF. Full variable domain (rest looked up from reference TRBV7-7 and TRBJ2-7): GAGVSQSPRYKVTKRGQDVTLRCDPISSHATLYWYQQALGQGPEFLTYFNYEAQPDKSGLPSDRFSAERPEGSISTLTIQRTEQRDSAMYRCASPGQIVFYEQYFGPGTRLTVT.

The J gene is TRBJ2-1, the V gene TRBV7-6; possible D gene TRBD1, 7 bases. Germline values: CDR1 SGHVS, CDR2 FNYEAQ. The length of the CDR3 is 16 residues. Between the trimmed V and J ends, which lost 1 base and 7 bases, there was a span of 17 bases. This CDR3 is CASSLGEWRGLNEQFF. DNA for the CDR3: TGTGCCAGCAGCTTAGGGGAATGGAGGGGGCTAAATGAGCAGTTCTTC.

There are a few counts of this clone. The V gene is TRBV2, the J gene TRBJ1-1; tentatively, D is TRBD1 (6 bases). Germline CDR1 SNHLY, CDR2 FYNNEI. The CDR3 contains 15 residues. With 7 bases removed from V and 4 bases from J, the gap between germline ends came to 19 bases. CDR3 protein: CASTYLTGSGTEAFF. The CDR3 DNA sequence: TGTGCCAGCACATATCTTACAGGGTCGGGCACTGAAGCTTTCTTT. Filled out from reference TRBV2 and TRBJ1-1, the complete variable domain reads EPEVTQTPSHQVTQMGQEVILRCVPISNHLYFYWYRQILGQKVEFLVSFYNNEISEKSEIFDDQFSVERPDGSNFTLKIRSTKLEDSAMYFCASTYLTGSGTEAFFGQGTRLTVV.

This clone showed up just a few times. The chain recombines TRBV3-1 (or the pseudogene TRBV3-2) with TRBJ1-2; the D is unclear. The V end lost 1 base, the J end lost 8 bases, and 8 bases lay between the germline ends. Germline assignment: CDR1 LGHDT and CDR2 YNNKEL (reference sequence). The CDR3 covers 12 residues. The CDR3 region is CASSQVGGGYTF. The CDR3 bases are TGTGCCAGCAGCCAAGTCGGCGGGGGCTACACCTTC.

This sequence joins TRBV3-1 (or the pseudogene TRBV3-2) and TRBJ1-4, with D unresolved. The V gene lost 6 bases and the J gene lost 8 bases, with 10 bases spanning the gap. Germline V CDR1 and CDR2: LGHDT, YNNKEL (reference sequence). CDR3 length: 12 amino acids. The CDR3 protein is CASRDGTEKLFF. Here the CDR3 DNA reads TGTGCCAGCAGAGACGGAACAGAAAAACTGTTTTTT.

This clone has only one observation. The rearrangement uses TRBV6-2 or TRBV6-3 and TRBJ2-2; TRBD2 matches 10 bases. CDR1 and CDR2 (germline): MNHEY, SVGEGT. The CDR3 loop spans 17 amino acids. With V trimmed by 2 bases and J by 6 bases, 9 bases remained unmatched. This CDR3 is CASSYRAGGTPAGELFF. The DNA of the CDR3 is TGTGCCAGCAGTTACCGAGCGGGGGGGACGCCCGCCGGGGAGCTGTTTTTT.

The genes are TRBV13 and TRBJ1-1; 10 nucleotides agree with TRBD1. Germline CDR1 reads PRHDT; CDR2 reads FYEKMQ (reference sequence). The CDR3 length is 15 residues. Trimming took 6 bases from V and 10 from J; bases not matched to a gene: 14. CDR3 loop: CASRAGTGVFGPAFF. The CDR3 DNA reads TGTGCCAGCAGGGCCGGGACAGGGGTTTTCGGGCCAGCTTTCTTT.

V gene TRBV27 combines with J gene TRBJ1-5; no clear D. CDR1 and CDR2 from the germline V gene are MNHEY and SMNVEV (reference sequence). The CDR3 extends over 15 amino acids. V gave up 5 bases and J gave up 3 bases, with 14 bases separating them. The CDR3 loop is CASSPRGGDNQPQHF. DNA for the CDR3: TGTGCCAGCAGTCCCCGAGGTGGAGACAATCAGCCCCAGCATTTT.

The chain joins TRBV11-2 to TRBJ2-7; tentatively, D is TRBD2 (5 bases). The CDR3 has 18 residues. Germline V gives CDR1 SGHAT, CDR2 FQNNGV. V was pared by 4 bases and J by 1 base, with 23 bases between. The CDR3 DNA reads as TGTGCCAGCAGCTCTAGGGCTCTTTGGACTGGGGTGTCCTACGAGCAGTACTTC. It specifies CASSSRALWTGVSYEQYF.